The rows below give T cell receptor beta chains drawn from one sample of a study of OX40 agonist ivuxolimab in advanced cancers. Libraries were prepared by immunoSEQ multiplex PCR; TCRdb keeps only in-frame clonotypes and omits some of them. The sample carries more than 80,000 clones, about 88% recorded once. Sequencing used CD4+ or CD8+ T cells sorted from blood, obtained in a trial of the OX40 agonist ivuxolimab. All receptors come from an adult with an advanced solid tumor such as melanoma, head and neck, liver or kidney cancer. Each CDR3 is given with its conserved first and last residue. Fields, in order: CDR3 length, D gene, V gene, J gene, clone size, CDR3 DNA, CDR3 protein. The D gene is left open where the match is weak. Size values are once, few and many counts, or a class for expanded clones, and some rows have none.

len: 12
d_gene: NA
v_gene: TRBV10-3
j_gene: TRBJ2-7
abundance: NA
CDR3nt: TGTGCCATCAGTGCTACAGCGTACGAGCAGTACTTC
CDR3aa: CAISATAYEQYF

len: 14
d_gene: TRBD1
v_gene: TRBV10-2
j_gene: TRBJ2-1
abundance: NA
CDR3nt: TGCGCCAGCACCGAAGGGACAGGGGTCAATGAGCAGTTCTTC
CDR3aa: CASTEGTGVNEQFF

len: 13
d_gene: TRBD1
v_gene: TRBV7-6
j_gene: TRBJ1-5
abundance: NA
CDR3nt: TGTGCCAGCAGCACACAGGGGAATCAGCCCCAGCATTTT
CDR3aa: CASSTQGNQPQHF

len: 15
d_gene: NA
v_gene: TRBV5-4
j_gene: TRBJ2-1
abundance: NA
CDR3nt: TGTGCCAGCAGCTTGGACGCCGGAGGGTACAATGAGCAGTTCTTC
CDR3aa: CASSLDAGGYNEQFF

len: 15
d_gene: TRBD1
v_gene: TRBV5-6
j_gene: TRBJ1-1
abundance: NA
CDR3nt: TGTGCCAGCAGCTTGACGGACAGGGACGGCGCTGAAGCTTTCTTT
CDR3aa: CASSLTDRDGAEAFF

len: 13
d_gene: NA
v_gene: TRBV30
j_gene: TRBJ1-1
abundance: NA
CDR3nt: TGTGCCTGGAGTCGATCGAGGGGCACTGAAGCTTTCTTT
CDR3aa: CAWSRSRGTEAFF

len: 14
d_gene: NA
v_gene: TRBV9
j_gene: TRBJ1-2
abundance: NA
CDR3nt: TGTGCCAGCAGTTTTGGACAGTCCCACTATGGCTACACCTTC
CDR3aa: CASSFGQSHYGYTF

len: 13
d_gene: NA
v_gene: TRBV18
j_gene: TRBJ1-4
abundance: NA
CDR3nt: TGTGCCAGCTCACCACCGGGGAGGGAAAAACTGTTTTTT
CDR3aa: CASSPPGREKLFF

len: 13
d_gene: NA
v_gene: TRBV11-2
j_gene: TRBJ1-1
abundance: NA
CDR3nt: TGTGCCAGCAGCGCCTCGAGGAACACTGAAGCTTTCTTT
CDR3aa: CASSASRNTEAFF

len: 13
d_gene: NA
v_gene: TRBV7-8
j_gene: TRBJ1-2
abundance: NA
CDR3nt: TGTGCCAGCAGCTGGGGTCCATCCTATGGCTACACCTTC
CDR3aa: CASSWGPSYGYTF

len: 15
d_gene: NA
v_gene: TRBV19
j_gene: TRBJ2-7
abundance: NA
CDR3nt: TGTGCCAGTATCCCAGGGGCAGGGGAACAAAACGAGCAGTACTTC
CDR3aa: CASIPGAGEQNEQYF

len: 13
d_gene: TRBD1
v_gene: TRBV6-6
j_gene: TRBJ2-1
abundance: NA
CDR3nt: TGTGCCACCAGACAGGGGGCTGACAATGAGCAGTTCTTC
CDR3aa: CATRQGADNEQFF

len: 13
d_gene: NA
v_gene: TRBV29-1
j_gene: TRBJ1-1
abundance: NA
CDR3nt: TGCAGCGTTGACCGGGGACAGAACACTGAAGCTTTCTTT
CDR3aa: CSVDRGQNTEAFF

len: 12
d_gene: NA
v_gene: TRBV2
j_gene: TRBJ2-7
abundance: once
CDR3nt: TGTGCCAGCCGAGGGCTCTCCTACGAGCAGTACTTC
CDR3aa: CASRGLSYEQYF

len: 16
d_gene: NA
v_gene: TRBV5-1
j_gene: TRBJ2-3
abundance: once
CDR3nt: TGCGCCAGCAGAAGAGGGACTGCGGATAGCACAGATACGCAGTATTTT
CDR3aa: CASRRGTADSTDTQYF

len: 13
d_gene: NA
v_gene: TRBV5-1
j_gene: TRBJ1-4
abundance: NA
CDR3nt: TGCGCCAGCAGCAAAGAACGTAATGAAAAACTGTTTTTT
CDR3aa: CASSKERNEKLFF

len: 15
d_gene: NA
v_gene: TRBV5-6
j_gene: TRBJ2-6
abundance: once
CDR3nt: TGTGCCAGCAGCAAAGGGCGCTCTGGGGCCAACGTCCTGACTTTC
CDR3aa: CASSKGRSGANVLTF

len: 14
d_gene: TRBD1
v_gene: TRBV28
j_gene: TRBJ1-4
abundance: NA
CDR3nt: TGTGCCAGCATCCCGGAGACAGGGAGGGAAAAACTGTTTTTT
CDR3aa: CASIPETGREKLFF

len: 15
d_gene: NA
v_gene: TRBV7-6
j_gene: TRBJ1-3
abundance: NA
CDR3nt: TGTGCCAGCAGCTTAGGGACATCCTCTGGAAACACCATATATTTT
CDR3aa: CASSLGTSSGNTIYF

len: 13
d_gene: NA
v_gene: TRBV2
j_gene: TRBJ2-7
abundance: NA
CDR3nt: TGTGCCAGCAGTCCCGGGACATTCTACGAGCAGTACTTC
CDR3aa: CASSPGTFYEQYF

len: 15
d_gene: NA
v_gene: TRBV18
j_gene: TRBJ1-2
abundance: NA
CDR3nt: TGTGCCAGCTCCCTAAGTCGGCAGGCCCGCTATGGCTACACCTTC
CDR3aa: CASSLSRQARYGYTF

len: 16
d_gene: TRBD2
v_gene: TRBV9
j_gene: TRBJ2-1
abundance: NA
CDR3nt: TGTGCCAGCAGCGTAGTAGGTAGCGGGGGGTACAATGAGCAGTTCTTC
CDR3aa: CASSVVGSGGYNEQFF

len: 14
d_gene: NA
v_gene: TRBV7-9
j_gene: TRBJ2-3
abundance: once
CDR3nt: TGTGCCAGCAGCTTAAAGGGTGGCACAGATACGCAGTATTTT
CDR3aa: CASSLKGGTDTQYF

len: 15
d_gene: TRBD1
v_gene: TRBV7-2
j_gene: TRBJ1-4
abundance: few
CDR3nt: TGTGCCAGCAGCGCCCGGACAGGACGGAACGGAAAACTGTTTTTT
CDR3aa: CASSARTGRNGKLFF

len: 15
d_gene: TRBD1
v_gene: TRBV19
j_gene: TRBJ1-5
abundance: NA
CDR3nt: TGTGCCAGTAGTATGACAGGGGCGGGCAATCAGCCCCAGCATTTT
CDR3aa: CASSMTGAGNQPQHF

len: 14
d_gene: NA
v_gene: TRBV7-2
j_gene: TRBJ1-1
abundance: NA
CDR3nt: TGTGCCAGCAGCTTATCCGCCCGGGGCACTGAAGCTTTCTTT
CDR3aa: CASSLSARGTEAFF

len: 14
d_gene: NA
v_gene: TRBV30
j_gene: TRBJ2-6
abundance: NA
CDR3nt: TGTGCCTGGAGTTCGGATAGGGGGGCCAACGTCCTGACTTTC
CDR3aa: CAWSSDRGANVLTF

len: 16
d_gene: TRBD2
v_gene: TRBV2
j_gene: TRBJ2-3
abundance: NA
CDR3nt: TGTGCCAGCAGTGAAGGGCTAGCGGGAGGGACAGATACGCAGTATTTT
CDR3aa: CASSEGLAGGTDTQYF

len: 16
d_gene: NA
v_gene: TRBV7-2
j_gene: TRBJ2-1
abundance: NA
CDR3nt: TGTGCCAGCAGCTTAGCTACAGGGATCCCCTACAATGAGCAGTTCTTC
CDR3aa: CASSLATGIPYNEQFF

len: 15
d_gene: NA
v_gene: TRBV4-1
j_gene: TRBJ1-5
abundance: NA
CDR3nt: TGCGCCAGCAGCCAAGATGGGCGGTTCCATCAGCCCCAGCATTTT
CDR3aa: CASSQDGRFHQPQHF

len: 11
d_gene: NA
v_gene: TRBV29-1
j_gene: TRBJ1-1
abundance: few
CDR3nt: TGCAGCGTTGGACAGAACACTGAAGCTTTCTTT
CDR3aa: CSVGQNTEAFF

len: 13
d_gene: TRBD1
v_gene: TRBV6-1
j_gene: TRBJ2-5
abundance: NA
CDR3nt: TGTGCCAGCAGAGGGACAGGGGTTGAGACCCAGTACTTC
CDR3aa: CASRGTGVETQYF

len: 14
d_gene: NA
v_gene: TRBV5-1
j_gene: TRBJ1-6
abundance: NA
CDR3nt: TGCGCCAGCAGCTTGACGAGAAAAGATTCACCCCTCCACTTT
CDR3aa: CASSLTRKDSPLHF

len: 16
d_gene: NA
v_gene: TRBV5-6
j_gene: TRBJ1-3
abundance: NA
CDR3nt: TGTGCCAGCAGCTTTAAGTCAACACTGCAGAGAAACACCATATATTTT
CDR3aa: CASSFKSTLQRNTIYF

len: 15
d_gene: NA
v_gene: TRBV2
j_gene: TRBJ2-2
abundance: NA
CDR3nt: TGTGCCAGCAGTGAAGGGCAGCAGAACACCGGGGAGCTGTTTTTT
CDR3aa: CASSEGQQNTGELFF

len: 16
d_gene: NA
v_gene: TRBV10-2
j_gene: TRBJ1-1
abundance: NA
CDR3nt: TGCGCCAGCAGTGAATTGCAGGGACCTATGAACACTGAAGCTTTCTTT
CDR3aa: CASSELQGPMNTEAFF

len: 15
d_gene: TRBD1
v_gene: TRBV18
j_gene: TRBJ1-3
abundance: NA
CDR3nt: TGTGCCAGCTCACCACGGACAGGCTCTGGAAACACCATATATTTT
CDR3aa: CASSPRTGSGNTIYF

len: 15
d_gene: NA
v_gene: TRBV19
j_gene: TRBJ2-6
abundance: once
CDR3nt: TGTGCCACAGGACCCTCCGGAATAGGGGCCAACGTCCTGACTTTC
CDR3aa: CATGPSGIGANVLTF

len: 14
d_gene: NA
v_gene: TRBV7-2
j_gene: TRBJ1-1
abundance: NA
CDR3nt: TGTGCCAGCAGCTTATATGGGGCCGGCACTGAAGCTTTCTTT
CDR3aa: CASSLYGAGTEAFF

len: 15
d_gene: TRBD2
v_gene: TRBV7-2
j_gene: TRBJ2-3
abundance: NA
CDR3nt: TGTGCCAGCAGCCGACTAGCGGGAGGTCCAGATACGCAGTATTTT
CDR3aa: CASSRLAGGPDTQYF

len: 16
d_gene: NA
v_gene: TRBV4-1
j_gene: TRBJ1-2
abundance: NA
CDR3nt: TGCGCCAGCAGCCAAGATCGAGGGAACAGGAACTATGGCTACACCTTC
CDR3aa: CASSQDRGNRNYGYTF

len: 15
d_gene: NA
v_gene: TRBV27
j_gene: TRBJ1-5
abundance: once
CDR3nt: TGTGCCAGCAGTCCGCAGCTTTCAGGAAATCAGCCCCAGCATTTT
CDR3aa: CASSPQLSGNQPQHF

len: 14
d_gene: NA
v_gene: TRBV5-1
j_gene: TRBJ2-2
abundance: NA
CDR3nt: TGCGCCAGCAGCTTGGCTGCGAGCACCGGGGAGCTGTTTTTT
CDR3aa: CASSLAASTGELFF

len: 15
d_gene: TRBD1
v_gene: TRBV5-1
j_gene: TRBJ1-2
abundance: NA
CDR3nt: TGCGCCAGCAGCTTGATGGGACAGGGTTGGAGTGGCTACACCTTC
CDR3aa: CASSLMGQGWSGYTF

len: 15
d_gene: NA
v_gene: TRBV7-2
j_gene: TRBJ2-5
abundance: NA
CDR3nt: TGTGCCAGCAGCTCCCAGGAGGGGGCTGGGGAGACCCAGTACTTC
CDR3aa: CASSSQEGAGETQYF

len: 15
d_gene: NA
v_gene: TRBV5-1
j_gene: TRBJ2-2
abundance: NA
CDR3nt: TGCGCCAGCAGCTTGGGACTACAGAACACCGGGGAGCTGTTTTTT
CDR3aa: CASSLGLQNTGELFF

len: 12
d_gene: NA
v_gene: TRBV7-2
j_gene: TRBJ2-5
abundance: NA
CDR3nt: TGTGCCAGCAGCTCGAGTCGGGAGACCCAGTACTTC
CDR3aa: CASSSSRETQYF

len: 15
d_gene: NA
v_gene: TRBV5-6
j_gene: TRBJ2-1
abundance: NA
CDR3nt: TGTGCCAGCAGCCGGTCGGGGGCTGGCGGCAATGAGCAGTTCTTC
CDR3aa: CASSRSGAGGNEQFF

len: 16
d_gene: TRBD2
v_gene: TRBV18
j_gene: TRBJ2-5
abundance: NA
CDR3nt: TGTGCCAGCTCACCACTTACGGGGGGACCCCAAGAGACCCAGTACTTC
CDR3aa: CASSPLTGGPQETQYF

len: 11
d_gene: NA
v_gene: TRBV6-5
j_gene: TRBJ2-7
abundance: NA
CDR3nt: TGTGCCAGTAGTTACCGATTTGTGCAGTACTTC
CDR3aa: CASSYRFVQYF

len: 14
d_gene: NA
v_gene: TRBV11-2
j_gene: TRBJ1-1
abundance: once
CDR3nt: TGTGCCAGCGGGTTAACCATCGGAGGCACTGAAGCTTTCTTT
CDR3aa: CASGLTIGGTEAFF

len: 13
d_gene: TRBD1
v_gene: TRBV7-9
j_gene: TRBJ1-1
abundance: NA
CDR3nt: TGTGCCAGCAGCTTCCGGGACAGGGTTCAAGCTTTCTTT
CDR3aa: CASSFRDRVQAFF

len: 13
d_gene: TRBD1
v_gene: TRBV7-7
j_gene: TRBJ1-1
abundance: NA
CDR3nt: TGTGCTAGCAGCTTGGACAGGGACACTGAAGCTTTCTTT
CDR3aa: CASSLDRDTEAFF

len: 12
d_gene: NA
v_gene: TRBV30
j_gene: TRBJ1-1
abundance: once
CDR3nt: TGTGTCCTCCCCGGACGGAACACTGAAGCTTTCTTT
CDR3aa: CVLPGRNTEAFF

len: 17
d_gene: NA
v_gene: TRBV28
j_gene: TRBJ1-5
abundance: NA
CDR3nt: TGTGCCAGCAGTTTGGGGAGACGGAGGGGTAGCAATCAGCCCCAGCATTTT
CDR3aa: CASSLGRRRGSNQPQHF